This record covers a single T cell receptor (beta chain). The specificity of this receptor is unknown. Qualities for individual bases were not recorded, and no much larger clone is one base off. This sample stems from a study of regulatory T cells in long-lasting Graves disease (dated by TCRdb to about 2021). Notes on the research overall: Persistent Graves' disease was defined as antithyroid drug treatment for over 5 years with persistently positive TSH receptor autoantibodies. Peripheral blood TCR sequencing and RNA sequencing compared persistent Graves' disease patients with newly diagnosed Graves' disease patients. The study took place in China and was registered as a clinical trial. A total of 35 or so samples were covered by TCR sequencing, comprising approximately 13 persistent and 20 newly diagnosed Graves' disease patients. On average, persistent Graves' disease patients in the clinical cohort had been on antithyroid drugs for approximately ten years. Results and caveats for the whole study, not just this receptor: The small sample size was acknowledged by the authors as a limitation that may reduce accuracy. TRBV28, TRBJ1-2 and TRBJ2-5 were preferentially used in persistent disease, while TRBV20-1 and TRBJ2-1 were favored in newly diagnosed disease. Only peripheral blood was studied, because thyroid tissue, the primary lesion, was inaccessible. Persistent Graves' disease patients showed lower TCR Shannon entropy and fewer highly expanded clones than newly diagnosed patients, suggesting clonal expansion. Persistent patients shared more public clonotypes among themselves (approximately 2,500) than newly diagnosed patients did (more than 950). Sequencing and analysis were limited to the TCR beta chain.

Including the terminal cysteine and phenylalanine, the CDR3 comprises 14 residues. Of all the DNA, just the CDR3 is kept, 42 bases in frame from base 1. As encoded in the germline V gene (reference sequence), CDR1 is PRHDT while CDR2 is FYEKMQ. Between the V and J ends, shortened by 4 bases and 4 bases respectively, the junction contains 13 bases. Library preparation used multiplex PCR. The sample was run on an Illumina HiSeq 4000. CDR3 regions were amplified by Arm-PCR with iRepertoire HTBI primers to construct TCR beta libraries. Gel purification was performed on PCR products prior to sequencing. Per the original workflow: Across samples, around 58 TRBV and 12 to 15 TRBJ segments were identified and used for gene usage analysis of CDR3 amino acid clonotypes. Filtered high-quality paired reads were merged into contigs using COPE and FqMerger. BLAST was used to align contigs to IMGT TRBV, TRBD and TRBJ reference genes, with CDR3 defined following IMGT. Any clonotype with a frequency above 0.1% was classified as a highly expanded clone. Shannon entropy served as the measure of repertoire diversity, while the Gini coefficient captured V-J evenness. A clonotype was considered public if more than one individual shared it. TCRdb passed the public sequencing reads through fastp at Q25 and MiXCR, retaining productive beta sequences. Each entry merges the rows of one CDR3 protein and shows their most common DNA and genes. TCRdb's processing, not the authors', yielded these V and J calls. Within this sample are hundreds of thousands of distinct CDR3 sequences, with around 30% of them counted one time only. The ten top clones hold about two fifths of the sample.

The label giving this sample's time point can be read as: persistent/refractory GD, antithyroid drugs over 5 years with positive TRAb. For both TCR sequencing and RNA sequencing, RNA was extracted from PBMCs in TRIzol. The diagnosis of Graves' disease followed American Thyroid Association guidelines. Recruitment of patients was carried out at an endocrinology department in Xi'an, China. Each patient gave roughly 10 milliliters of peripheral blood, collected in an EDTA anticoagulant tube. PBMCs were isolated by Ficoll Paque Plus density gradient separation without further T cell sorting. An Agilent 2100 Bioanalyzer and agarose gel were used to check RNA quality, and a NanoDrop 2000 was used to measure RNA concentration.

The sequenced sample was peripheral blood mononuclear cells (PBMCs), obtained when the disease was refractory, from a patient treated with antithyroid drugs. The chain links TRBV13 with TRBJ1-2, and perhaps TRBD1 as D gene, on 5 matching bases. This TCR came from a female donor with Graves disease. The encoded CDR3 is CASSSPRDGYGYTF. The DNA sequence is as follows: TGTGCCAGCAGCTCCCCCCGGGACGGCTATGGCTACACCTTC.